These 22 T cell receptor beta chains share one sample of origin, sequenced in a study of identical twins. MiXCR, run by TCRdb on the 5' RACE reads, gives a single entry per CDR3 protein. The sample yields 1.5 million or so distinct CDR3 sequences, about 32% seen once. Sample: cord blood. The source is a newborn girl in good health.

This sequence joins TRBV29-1 and TRBJ1-5, with TRBD1 as a possible D gene (5 bases). The CDR3 consists of 14 residues. Germline loops: CDR1 SQVTM, CDR2 ANQGSEA. Deletions cut 5 bases from V and 4 bases from J, with 15 bases between. The CDR3 bases are TGCAGCGTTTCTGCCGGGACTTTTAATCAGCCCCAGCATTTT. Amino acids: CSVSAGTFNQPQHF.

V and J are TRBV24-1 and TRBJ2-3; D ambiguous. V lost 6 bases to trimming and J lost 3 bases, with 6 bases between them. Germline V gene sequence: CDR1 KGHDR, CDR2 SFDVKD. This CDR3 region has 12 residues. The CDR3 DNA follows: TGTGCCACCAGTTACGGGACAGATACGCAGTATTTT. Its translation: CATSYGTDTQYF.

The chain uses TRBV20-1 and TRBJ2-1; the match to TRBD2 covers 13 bases. CDR3 length: 16 amino acids. The germline gives CDR1 DFQATT, CDR2 SNEGSKA (reference sequence). The V and J ends lost 4 bases and 7 bases, in that order; junction bases with no gene match: 10. The CDR3 DNA is TGCAGTGCTACACTCCTGACTAGCGGGAGGATAAATGAGCAGTTCTTC. This gives the protein CSATLLTSGRINEQFF.

This clonotype was recorded at least ten times. The rearrangement uses TRBV25-1 and TRBJ1-2, with 7 nucleotides matching TRBD1. J gave up 2 bases and V 6 bases, and 3 bases lay outside the gene matches. Germline V gene sequence: CDR1 MGHDK, CDR2 SYGVNS. The CDR3 spans 13 residues. The CDR3 DNA is TGTGCCAGCAGGGAGACAGGGAACTATGGCTACACCTTC. It encodes CASRETGNYGYTF.

This clonotype was seen more than once but under ten times. This chain uses TRBV7-2 with TRBJ1-5, with D possibly being TRBD1 (5 bases). CDR3 length: 15 amino acids. With 0 bases removed from V and 4 bases from J, the gap between germline ends came to 10 bases. Germline V gives CDR1 SGHTA, CDR2 FQGNSA. CDR3 region: CASSLADSLNQPQHF. The CDR3, as DNA: TGTGCCAGCAGCTTAGCAGACAGTTTGAATCAGCCCCAGCATTTT.

This clonotype came up a few times. The chain carries TRBV5-1 and TRBJ2-7, with 14 bases that match TRBD2. Germline-derived CDR1 and CDR2 are SGHRS and YFSETQ. V dropped 5 bases and J dropped 3; count of bases not matched to a gene: 4. This CDR3 region has 15 residues. The CDR3: CASRRGLAGVYEQYF. CDR3 bases: TGCGCCAGCAGACGGGGACTAGCGGGAGTCTACGAGCAGTACTTC.

The chain has TRBV4-1 and TRBJ2-1; D may match TRBD1 or TRBD2 (5 bases each). Germline-derived CDR1 and CDR2 are MGHRA and YSYEKL. The CDR3 length is 17 residues. The V gene lost 0 bases and the J gene lost 0 bases, with 12 bases spanning the gap. The CDR3 coding sequence is TGCGCCAGCAGCCAAGATTGGGGCGGGTTCTCCTACAATGAGCAGTTCTTC. It encodes CASSQDWGGFSYNEQFF.

The V call is TRBV13, the J call TRBJ1-1, with D unclear. Deletions cut 2 bases from V and 3 bases from J, with 16 bases between. This CDR3 has 16 amino acids. CDR1 PRHDT and CDR2 FYEKMQ come from the germline V gene (reference sequence). CDR3 protein: CASSLRGSSTYTEAFF. The CDR3 DNA is TGTGCCAGCAGCTTACGTGGTTCAAGCACTTACACTGAAGCTTTCTTT.

V and J are TRBV20-1 and TRBJ2-5, with a weak D call TRBD2 (5 bases). The end of the DNA fits TRBJ2-7 better, so the J call may be wrong. The CDR3 is 13 amino acids. From germline, CDR1 is DFQATT and CDR2 SNEGSKA (reference sequence). CDR3 residues: CSARGGRLNEQYF. As DNA, the CDR3 is TGCAGTGCTAGAGGAGGGCGGTTAAACGAGCAGTACTTC.

This clonotype was seen a few times. This chain joins TRBV20-1 and TRBJ2-1; TRBD2 matches 7 bases. V dropped 5 bases and J dropped 0; count of bases not matched to a gene: 10. The germline V gene encodes CDR1 DFQATT and CDR2 SNEGSKA (reference sequence). The CDR3 covers 16 residues. This chain's CDR3 is CSAFGGRGSSYNEQFF. The CDR3 nucleotides are TGCAGTGCTTTCGGGGGGAGAGGGAGCTCCTACAATGAGCAGTTCTTC.

This clonotype is a singleton in its sample. This sequence joins TRBV4-1 and TRBJ2-1; no reliable D call. The J call is in doubt because the DNA end fits TRBJ2-7 better. This CDR3 is 14 amino acids long. CDR1 and CDR2 from the germline V gene are MGHRA and YSYEKL. The CDR3 spells CASSQEPPYNEQYF. For the CDR3, the DNA is TGCGCCAGCAGCCAAGAACCTCCCTACAATGAGCAGTACTTC.

This clonotype was picked up many times. The CDR3 bases are TGTGCCAGCAGCCAATTTGGATACGAGCAGTACTTC. Translated: CASSQFGYEQYF. The chain employs TRBV16 and TRBJ2-7; D not resolved. The CDR3 length is 12 residues. Looked up from germline, CDR1 is KGHSY and CDR2 is FQNENV. Trimming left V 1 base short and J 4 bases short, with 5 bases between.

The rearrangement uses TRBV20-1 and TRBJ1-4; the D is unclear. This CDR3 is built from 14 residues. Trimming removed 0 bases at V and 0 bases at J, with 5 bases between. The germline V gene has CDR1 DFQATT and CDR2 SNEGSKA (reference sequence). The CDR3 sequence: CSAREWATNEKLFF. CDR3 coding DNA: TGCAGTGCTAGAGAATGGGCAACTAATGAAAAACTGTTTTTT.

This chain connects TRBV27 to TRBJ1-6; TRBD1 matches 7 bases. V was pared by 0 bases and J by 7 bases, with 0 bases of the junction left unmatched. The CDR3 runs to 14 residues. Germline CDR1 is MNHEY and CDR2 is SMNVEV (reference sequence). This chain's CDR3 is CASSLSTGNSPLHF. The CDR3 nucleotides read TGTGCCAGCAGTTTATCGACAGGGAATTCACCCCTCCACTTT.

This clonotype was seen a few times. In DNA, the CDR3 is TGCAGTGCTGCCGTTTTGGACGACTACAATGAGCAGTTCTTC. It encodes CSAAVLDDYNEQFF. This rearrangement joins TRBV20-1 to TRBJ2-1, with D unclear. Germline values: CDR1 DFQATT, CDR2 SNEGSKA (reference sequence). Trimming pared 5 bases from V and 3 bases from J, leaving 14 bases between. This CDR3 region has 14 residues.

This clonotype was detected a few times. The V gene is TRBV27, the J gene TRBJ2-7; D unclear. The CDR3 is 15 residues long. V was trimmed by 4 bases and J by 3 bases, leaving 16 bases between them. Per the germline V gene, CDR1 is MNHEY and CDR2 is SMNVEV (reference sequence). As DNA, the CDR3 is TGTGCCAGCAGTTCCAAAATAACTATTAACTACGAGCAGTACTTC. Protein sequence: CASSSKITINYEQYF.

This clonotype was recorded many times. The chain links TRBV3-1 to TRBJ2-7; D remains ambiguous. The CDR3 has 12 residues. Trimming left V 1 base short and J 4 bases short, with 5 bases between. CDR1 is LGHDT and CDR2 is YNNKEL in the germline V gene (reference sequence). The CDR3 is CASSQVEYEQYF. The CDR3 DNA is TGTGCCAGCAGCCAAGTTGAGTACGAGCAGTACTTC.

The chain couples TRBV29-1 to TRBJ1-1, with no clear D. Germline CDR1 is SQVTM and CDR2 is ANQGSEA. The CDR3 has 10 residues. The ends were cut back, 7 bases at V and 4 bases at J, with 7 bases in the middle. CDR3 region: CSGRTTEAFF. CDR3 nucleotides: TGCAGCGGACGGACCACTGAAGCTTTCTTT.

In regard to this clonotype: It may be a read error: a sequence one base away is much more abundant. The chain carries TRBV20-1 and TRBJ2-2; D unresolved. The V end lost 3 bases, the J end lost 1 base, and 3 bases lay between the germline ends. Germline V gives CDR1 DFQATT, CDR2 SNEGSKA (reference sequence). The CDR3 loop spans 12 amino acids. This CDR3 reads CSASKNTGELFF. CDR3 coding DNA: TGCAGTGCTAGTAAGAACACCGGGGAGCTGTTTTTT.

This chain joins TRBV28 and TRBJ2-5; TRBD1 matches at 7 bases. The closer fit of TRBJ2-7 to the DNA end suggests the J call may be wrong. The CDR3 is 15 amino acids. The germline gives CDR1 MDHEN, CDR2 SYDVKM. The CDR3 spells CASSLGTELPYEQYF. DNA of the CDR3: TGTGCCAGCAGTCTTGGGACAGAGCTCCCCTACGAGCAGTACTTC.

The DNA of the CDR3 is TGCAGCGTTGAAGGCGGGAGGGGTGGAACCGGGGAGCTGTTTTTT. Its translation is CSVEGGRGGTGELFF. This chain links TRBV29-1 with TRBJ2-2; TRBD2 aligns across 9 bases. Germline trimming cut 1 base from V and 5 bases from J; bases unmatched to any gene: 5. CDR3 length: 15 amino acids. CDR1 is SQVTM, CDR2 ANQGSEA, per germline.

DNA of the CDR3: TGTGCCAGCATTGGCCGTGGACAGGGGGCAGTAGAGCAGTACTTC. It is translated as CASIGRGQGAVEQYF. The gene calls are TRBV28 and TRBJ2-7; 11 positions agree with TRBD1. Germline CDR1 is MDHEN and CDR2 is SYDVKM. Germline trimming cut 7 bases from V and 7 bases from J; bases unmatched to any gene: 12. The CDR3 is 15 amino acids.